The 8 T cell receptor beta chains presented below share a single source sample, sequenced in a study of blood T cell repertoires in COVID-19. Here immunoSEQ multiplex PCR was the method, and the copy in TCRdb shows in-frame clones only, minus some. The sample contains some 110,000 clones, 70% to 80% of which appear only once. The sample comprised peripheral blood. All receptors come from an elderly man with COVID-19, enrolled during active disease.

CDR3 protein: CASSIPRDSLSPSYEQYF. CDR3 DNA sequence: TGTGCCAGCAGTATACCCCGGGACAGCCTTTCTCCTTCCTACGAGCAGTACTTC. This chain joins TRBV7-2 and TRBJ2-7; 7 positions agree with TRBD1. Germline trimming cut 6 bases from V and 1 base from J; bases unmatched to any gene: 18. The CDR3 has 18 residues. Germline values: CDR1 SGHTA, CDR2 FQGNSA.

This clone was found many times. This chain links TRBV4-1 with TRBJ2-7; 8 nucleotides align to TRBD2. J gave up 3 bases and V 2 bases, and 6 bases lay outside the gene matches. CDR3 size: 15 residues. The germline gives CDR1 MGHRA, CDR2 YSYEKL. CDR3 coding DNA: TGCGCCAGCAGCCAAACAACCGGGACTAGCTACGAGCAGTACTTC. Translation: CASSQTTGTSYEQYF.

The rearrangement joins TRBV27 to TRBJ2-5; 11 bases line up with TRBD2. The CDR3 sequence is 14 residues long. Germline loops: CDR1 MNHEY, CDR2 SMNVEV (reference sequence). V shed 2 bases and J 6 bases; nucleotides not matched to a gene: 2. The CDR3 spells CASSLTSGSKTQYF. As DNA, the CDR3 is TGTGCCAGCAGTTTAACTAGCGGGAGCAAGACCCAGTACTTC.

This clone was picked up a small number of times. The chain is built from TRBV12-3 or TRBV12-4 and TRBJ2-3, with D unresolved. The V and J ends lost 3 bases and 4 bases respectively, with 5 bases between them. The CDR3 is made up of 12 amino acids. CDR3 sequence: CASSFLSDTQYF. The DNA for the CDR3 is TGTGCCAGCAGTTTTCTATCAGATACGCAGTATTTT.

V usage is TRBV10-1 and J usage is TRBJ2-7, with 8 bases that match TRBD2. V lost 8 bases, J lost 2 bases, and 8 bases stayed unmatched. This CDR3 has 14 amino acids. Per the germline V gene, CDR1 is WNHNN and CDR2 is SYGVQD (reference sequence). CDR3 DNA: TGCGCCAGCCGGCGAGGTAGCGGGACCTACGAGCAGTACTTC. This sequence encodes CASRRGSGTYEQYF.

The chain couples TRBV28 to TRBJ2-7, with 7 bases matching TRBD1. V lost 6 bases, J lost 4 bases, and 3 bases stayed unmatched. This CDR3 contains 12 residues. Germline CDR1 and CDR2: MDHEN and SYDVKM. CDR3 DNA: TGTGCCAGCAGCACGACAGGGTACGAGCAGTACTTC. As protein: CASSTTGYEQYF.

This clone was picked up a small number of times. This chain links TRBV7-2 with TRBJ2-3, with D possibly TRBD1 on 6 matching bases. The CDR3 contains 12 residues. The germline V gene encodes CDR1 SGHTA and CDR2 FQGNSA. Deletions cut 5 bases from V and 11 bases from J, with 14 bases between. This chain's CDR3 is CASSLVGGGQYF. The CDR3 DNA reads as TGTGCCAGCAGCCTTGTTGGGGGCGGGCAGTATTTT.

This sequence joins TRBV4-1 and TRBJ2-3; a possible D gene is TRBD2 (7 bases). Germline lookup yields CDR1 MGHRA and CDR2 YSYEKL. This CDR3 spans 16 amino acids. V was trimmed by 5 bases and J by 4 bases, leaving 19 bases between them. CDR3 in amino acids: CASSTGGALGADTQYF. DNA of the CDR3: TGCGCCAGCAGCACTGGGGGGGCTTTAGGGGCAGATACGCAGTATTTT.